The 4 T cell receptor beta chains given below trace back to one sample, sequenced in a study of blood T cell repertoires in COVID-19. The method was immunoSEQ multiplex PCR; TCRdb's version includes in-frame clones alone and lacks a portion of them. The sample lists over 300,000 clones, around 92% seen once, with under 8% in the top ten. The specimen sequenced was peripheral blood. All receptors derive from a young man who had recovered from COVID-19.

This sequence joins TRBV18 and TRBJ2-5; D is undetermined. Germline lookup yields CDR1 KGHSH and CDR2 LQKENI. The CDR3 totals 12 residues. V shed 3 bases and J shed 4 bases, with 6 bases lying between them. The chain's CDR3 is CASSPERETQYF. CDR3 coding DNA: TGTGCCAGCTCACCGGAGAGAGAGACCCAGTACTTC. Full variable domain (outside the CDR3, taken from reference TRBV18 and TRBJ2-5): NAGVMQNPRHLVRRRGQEARLRCSPMKGHSHVYWYRQLPEEGLKFMVYLQKENIIDESGMPKERFSAEFPKEGPSILRIQQVVRGDSAAYFCASSPERETQYFGPGTRLLVL.

J is TRBJ2-1 and V is TRBV5-4; tentative D call: TRBD2 (7 bases). CDR1 and CDR2 from the germline V gene are SGHNT and YYREEE (reference sequence). Deletions cut 0 bases from V and 14 bases from J, with 12 bases between. This CDR3 has 12 amino acids. As DNA, the CDR3 is TGTGCCAGCAGCTTGGGGGGGGGCCTTGAGTTCTTC. It yields the protein CASSLGGGLEFF. Combining the CDR3 with reference TRBV5-4 and TRBJ2-1 gives the whole variable domain ETGVTQSPTHLIKTRGQQVTLRCSSQSGHNTVSWYQQALGQGPQFIFQYYREEENGRGNFPPRFSGLQFPNYSSELNVNALELDDSALYLCASSLGGGLEFFGPGTRLTVL.

The chain carries TRBV10-2 and TRBJ2-5, with a weak D call TRBD2 (7 bases). Germline CDR1 is WSHSY and CDR2 is SAAADI. The CDR3 length is 13 residues. V was pared by 4 bases and J by 5 bases, with 11 bases between. CDR3 sequence: CASSGGGRETQYF. In nucleotides, the CDR3 is TGCGCCAGCAGTGGGGGGGGGCGCGAGACCCAGTACTTC.

The chain carries TRBV2 and TRBJ2-5; 10 positions agree with TRBD2. This CDR3 has 18 residues. Germline CDR1 SNHLY, CDR2 FYNNEI. J was trimmed by 2 bases and V by 9 bases; bases with no gene match: 18. This CDR3 reads CASSSQGVLAGAQETQYF. The CDR3 DNA reads TGTGCCAGTTCGAGTCAGGGGGTCCTAGCGGGGGCGCAAGAGACCCAGTACTTC.